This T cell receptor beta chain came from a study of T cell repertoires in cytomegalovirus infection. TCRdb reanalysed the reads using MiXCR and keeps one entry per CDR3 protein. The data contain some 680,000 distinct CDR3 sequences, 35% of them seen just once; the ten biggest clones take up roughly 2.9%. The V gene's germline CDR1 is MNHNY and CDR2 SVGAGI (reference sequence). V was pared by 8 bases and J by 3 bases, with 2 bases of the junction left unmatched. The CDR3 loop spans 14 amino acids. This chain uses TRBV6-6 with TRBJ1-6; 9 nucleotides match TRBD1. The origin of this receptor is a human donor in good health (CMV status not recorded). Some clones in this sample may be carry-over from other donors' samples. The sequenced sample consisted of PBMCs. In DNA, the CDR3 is TGTGCCAGCGGGGGACAGGGCTATAATTCACCCCTCCACTTT. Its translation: CASGGQGYNSPLHF.